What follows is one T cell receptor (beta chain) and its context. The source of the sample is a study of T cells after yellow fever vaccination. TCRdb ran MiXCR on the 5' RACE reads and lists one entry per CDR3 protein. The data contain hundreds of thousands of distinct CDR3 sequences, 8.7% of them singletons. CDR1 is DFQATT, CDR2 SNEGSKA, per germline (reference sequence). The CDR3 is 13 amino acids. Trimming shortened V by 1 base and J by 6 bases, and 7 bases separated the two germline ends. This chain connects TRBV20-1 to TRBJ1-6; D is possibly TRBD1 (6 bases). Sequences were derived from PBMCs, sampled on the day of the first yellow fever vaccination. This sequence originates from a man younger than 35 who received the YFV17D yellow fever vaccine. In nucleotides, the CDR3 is TGCAGTGCTAGAGGGGGGGCTAATTCACCCCTCCACTTT. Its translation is CSARGGANSPLHF.